This entry features one TCR beta chain sequence. The antigen is unknown. Produced via immunoSEQ multiplex PCR; TCRdb's table is partial and in-frame only. The sample includes some 130,000 clones, approximately 84% of them seen just once. The data are from a study of T cell responses to AZD1222 COVID-19 vaccine. Study-level findings and limits: There were mostly white British donors and more females than males, and clonal diversity was possibly underestimated.

Per germline, CDR1 GTSNPN and CDR2 SVGIG (reference sequence). Trimming cost V 1 base and J 6 bases; bases outside gene matches: 5. The CDR3 has 15 residues. The sequence was obtained from an adult in good health. V and J are TRBV30 and TRBJ1-6; TRBD1 agrees at 8 bases. Sequenced material: peripheral blood, taken on day 0 of AZD1222 vaccination. The CDR3 bases are TGTGCCTGGAGTGCCAGGGACAGGCGTAATTCACCCCTCCACTTT. It is translated as CAWSARDRRNSPLHF.